This is a list of T cell receptor beta chains from one sample in a study of Ad26.COV2.S vaccination and SARS-CoV-2 variants. Some clones are missing from TCRdb's copy, which holds only in-frame ones; the method was immunoSEQ multiplex PCR. The sample consists of fewer than 600,000 clones, 80% to 90% of them appearing once. Sequenced material: peripheral blood, taken in a trial of Ad26.COV2.S vaccine versus placebo. These receptors all stem from a person aged 18-65 years who received the Ad26.COV2.S COVID-19 vaccine or a placebo. CDR3s include the opening cysteine and the closing phenylalanine or tryptophan. Clone size is not always given. Where it is, it says once, few, many or a class for expanded clones.

TRBV7-9,10,-,CASSLGGYTF
TRBV5-8,14,few,CASSLVGTEYEQYF
TRBV27,13,-,CATIFGATGELFF
TRBV7-2,14,-,CASSPPGQGPGYTF
TRBV7-9,14,once,CASRTGTTTDTQYF
TRBV7-2,15,-,CASSSGESTNEKLFF
TRBV6-1,17,-,CASSELGHFSDNSPLHF
TRBV13,14,-,CASSIGTGGYEQYF
TRBV10-3,15,-,CAIRAGQRSTDTQYF
TRBV14,15,-,CASSRPGTNNSPLHF
TRBV7-6,17,-,CASSSNPAGGSDYEQYF
TRBV4-2,16,-,CASSHGDSLSGNTIYF
TRBV28,16,few,CASSSPNRDRTRAQHF
TRBV10-3,13,-,CAISESHTGELFF
TRBV6-5,13,-,CASLQQGTYEQYF
TRBV28,13,-,CASSFPTNTEAFF
TRBV13,12,few,CASTPGNTEAFF
TRBV14,15,-,CASSQELAPTYEQYF
TRBV19,16,-,CASSTARVPSRGEQFF
TRBV10-2,14,-,CASSERRTNYGYTF
TRBV2,15,-,CASRHQTGSNYGYTF
TRBV9,14,-,CASSLAGGSYEQYF
TRBV7-2,17,-,CASSARPPGLAGVEQFF
TRBV9,15,-,CASSVDGGRAGTQYF
TRBV28,13,-,CASRVTGSDIQYF
TRBV12-3/TRBV12-4,13,-,CASSFRGGYEQYF
TRBV6-2/TRBV6-3,14,-,CASSYRTSGDQQYF
TRBV9,13,-,CASSGPHSYEQYF
TRBV27,15,-,CASSLRQSYNSPLHF
TRBV5-4,17,-,CASSQGQADWAGNTIYF
TRBV30,13,-,CAWSVGYGNTIYF
TRBV10-1,13,-,CASSERGGQPQHF
TRBV11-2,15,-,CASSFSSGGRETQYF
TRBV7-9,15,-,CASSQDRGFNTEAFF
TRBV4-1,14,-,CASSQDGGYDGYTF
TRBV6-5,14,-,CASSPWVSSYEQYF
TRBV25-1,13,once,CASSESAMDGYTF
TRBV27,18,-,CASSSEGWSIAGANVLTF
TRBV29-1,13,-,CSVGGRGDQPQHF
TRBV11-2,17,-,CASSLARYRGPYNEQFF
TRBV6-4,14,-,CASSEDRRSGELFF
TRBV19,15,-,CASSSRTSRGTEAFF
TRBV6-5,11,-,CASNGDKKKYF
TRBV7-2,16,-,CASSSRTSGGTDTQYF
TRBV19,18,-,CASSIRGQGPKGETEQFF
TRBV10-2,13,-,CASSVSVYEKLFF
TRBV6-5,15,-,CASSFGSARRETQYF
TRBV10-1,15,-,CASSGSTGIKETQYF
TRBV3-1/TRBV3-2,18,-,CASSQDQGCCGSQETQYF